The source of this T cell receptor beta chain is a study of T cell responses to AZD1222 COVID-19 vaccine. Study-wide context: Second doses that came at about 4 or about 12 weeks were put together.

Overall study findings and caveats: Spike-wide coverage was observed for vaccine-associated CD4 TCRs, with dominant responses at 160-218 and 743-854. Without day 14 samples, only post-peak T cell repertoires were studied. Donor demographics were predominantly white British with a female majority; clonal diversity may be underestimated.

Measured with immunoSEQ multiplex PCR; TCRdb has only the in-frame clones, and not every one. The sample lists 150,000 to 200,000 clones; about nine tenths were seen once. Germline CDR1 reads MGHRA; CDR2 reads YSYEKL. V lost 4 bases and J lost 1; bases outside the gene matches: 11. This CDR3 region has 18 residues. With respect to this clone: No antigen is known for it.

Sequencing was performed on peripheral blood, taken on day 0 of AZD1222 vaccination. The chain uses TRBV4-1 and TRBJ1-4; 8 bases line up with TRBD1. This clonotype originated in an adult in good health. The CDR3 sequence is CASSRQTGEFLTNEKLFF. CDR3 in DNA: TGCGCCAGCAGCCGGCAGACAGGGGAATTCTTAACTAATGAAAAACTGTTTTTT.